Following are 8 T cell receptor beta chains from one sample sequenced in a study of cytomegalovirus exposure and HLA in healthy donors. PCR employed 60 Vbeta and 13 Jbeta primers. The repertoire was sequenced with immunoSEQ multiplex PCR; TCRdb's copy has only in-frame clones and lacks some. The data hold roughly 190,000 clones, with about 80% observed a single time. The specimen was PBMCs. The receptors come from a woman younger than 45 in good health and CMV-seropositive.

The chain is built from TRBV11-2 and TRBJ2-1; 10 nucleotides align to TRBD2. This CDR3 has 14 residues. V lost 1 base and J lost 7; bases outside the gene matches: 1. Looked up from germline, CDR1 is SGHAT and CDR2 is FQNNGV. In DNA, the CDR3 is TGTGCCAGCAGCTTAGGGGGACTAGCGAATGAGCAGTTCTTC. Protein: CASSLGGLANEQFF.

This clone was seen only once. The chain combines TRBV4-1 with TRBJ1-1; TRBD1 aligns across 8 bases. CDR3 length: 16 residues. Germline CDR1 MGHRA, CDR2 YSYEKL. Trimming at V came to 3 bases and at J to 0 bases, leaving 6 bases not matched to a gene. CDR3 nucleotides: TGCGCCAGCAGCCATTCAGGGGGCAAGATGAACACTGAAGCTTTCTTT. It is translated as CASSHSGGKMNTEAFF.

CDR3: CASSQVPGGNTEAFF. CDR3 nucleotides: TGCGCCAGCAGCCAAGTCCCAGGGGGGAACACTGAAGCTTTCTTT. This rearrangement joins TRBV4-1 to TRBJ1-1; 7 nucleotides line up with TRBD1. The CDR3 sequence is 15 residues long. Germline V gene lookup returns CDR1 MGHRA and CDR2 YSYEKL. J gave up 1 base and V 1 base, and 3 bases lay outside the gene matches.

DNA of the CDR3: TGTGCCAGCAGTCCCCTGATGGGGCCCCACACTGAAGCTTTCTTT. It codes for CASSPLMGPHTEAFF. The V call is TRBV27, the J call TRBJ1-1; the D gene is possibly TRBD1 (5 bases). Trimming removed 5 bases from V and 3 bases from J, with 16 bases in between. The CDR3 runs 15 residues. Germline V gene data show CDR1 as MNHEY and CDR2 as SMNVEV (reference sequence).

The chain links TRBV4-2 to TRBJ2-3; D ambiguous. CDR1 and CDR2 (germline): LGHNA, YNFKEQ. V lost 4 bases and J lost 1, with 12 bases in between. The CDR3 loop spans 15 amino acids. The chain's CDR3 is CASSPLSEGTDTQYF. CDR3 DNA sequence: TGTGCCAGCAGCCCCCTCTCTGAGGGCACAGATACGCAGTATTTT.

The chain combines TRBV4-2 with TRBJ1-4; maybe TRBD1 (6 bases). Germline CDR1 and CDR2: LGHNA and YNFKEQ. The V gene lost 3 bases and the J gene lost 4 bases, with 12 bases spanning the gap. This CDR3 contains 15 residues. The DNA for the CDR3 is TGTGCCAGCAGCCAGAAGATGGACAGTAATGAAAAACTGTTTTTT. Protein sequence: CASSQKMDSNEKLFF.

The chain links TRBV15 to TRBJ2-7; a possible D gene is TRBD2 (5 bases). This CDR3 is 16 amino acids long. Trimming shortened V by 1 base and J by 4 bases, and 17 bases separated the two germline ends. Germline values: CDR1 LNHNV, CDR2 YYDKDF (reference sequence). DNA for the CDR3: TGTGCCACCAGCAGAGCCAGGACTGCGATTCGTTACGAGCAGTACTTC. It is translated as CATSRARTAIRYEQYF. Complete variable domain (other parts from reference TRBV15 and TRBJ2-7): DAMVIQNPRYQVTQFGKPVTLSCSQTLNHNVMYWYQQKSSQAPKLLFHYYDKDFNNEADTPDNFQSRRPNTSFCFLDIRSPGLGDTAMYLCATSRARTAIRYEQYFGPGTRLTVT.

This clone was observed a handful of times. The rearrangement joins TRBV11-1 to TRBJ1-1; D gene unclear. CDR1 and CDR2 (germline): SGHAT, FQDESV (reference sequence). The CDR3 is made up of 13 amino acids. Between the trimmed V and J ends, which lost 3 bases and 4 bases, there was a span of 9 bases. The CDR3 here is CASSLKGGTEAFF. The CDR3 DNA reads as TGTGCCAGCAGCTTGAAGGGAGGCACTGAAGCTTTCTTT.